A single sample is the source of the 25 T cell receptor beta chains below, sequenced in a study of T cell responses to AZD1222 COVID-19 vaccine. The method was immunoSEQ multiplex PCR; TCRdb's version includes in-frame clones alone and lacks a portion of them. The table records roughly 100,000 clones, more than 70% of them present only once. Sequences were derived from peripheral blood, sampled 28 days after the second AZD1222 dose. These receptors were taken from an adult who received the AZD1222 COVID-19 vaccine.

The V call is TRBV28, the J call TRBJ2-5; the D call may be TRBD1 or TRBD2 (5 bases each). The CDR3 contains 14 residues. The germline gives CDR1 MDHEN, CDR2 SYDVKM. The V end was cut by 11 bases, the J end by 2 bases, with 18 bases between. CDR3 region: CASSGWGIQETQYF. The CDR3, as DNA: TGTGCCTCCTCAGGTTGGGGGATACAAGAGACCCAGTACTTC.

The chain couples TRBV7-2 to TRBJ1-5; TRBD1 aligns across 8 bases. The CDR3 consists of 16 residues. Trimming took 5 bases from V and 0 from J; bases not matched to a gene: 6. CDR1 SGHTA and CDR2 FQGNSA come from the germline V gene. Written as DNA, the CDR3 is TGTGCCAGCAGCGACCAGGGGGCATATAGCAATCAGCCCCAGCATTTT. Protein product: CASSDQGAYSNQPQHF.

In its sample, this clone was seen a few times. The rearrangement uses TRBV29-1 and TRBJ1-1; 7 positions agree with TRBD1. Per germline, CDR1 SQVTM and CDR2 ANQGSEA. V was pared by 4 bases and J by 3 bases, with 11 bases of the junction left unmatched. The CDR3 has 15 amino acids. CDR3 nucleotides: TGCAGCGTTGGGGGAATAGGGGGCTGGGACACTGAAGCTTTCTTT. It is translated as CSVGGIGGWDTEAFF.

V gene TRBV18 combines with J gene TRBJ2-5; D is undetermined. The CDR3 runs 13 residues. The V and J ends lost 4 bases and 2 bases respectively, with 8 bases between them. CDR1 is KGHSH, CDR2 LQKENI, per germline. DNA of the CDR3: TGTGCCAGCTCACTCAAAGGTCAAGAGACCCAGTACTTC. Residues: CASSLKGQETQYF. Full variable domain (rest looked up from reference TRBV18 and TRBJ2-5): NAGVMQNPRHLVRRRGQEARLRCSPMKGHSHVYWYRQLPEEGLKFMVYLQKENIIDESGMPKERFSAEFPKEGPSILRIQQVVRGDSAAYFCASSLKGQETQYFGPGTRLLVL.

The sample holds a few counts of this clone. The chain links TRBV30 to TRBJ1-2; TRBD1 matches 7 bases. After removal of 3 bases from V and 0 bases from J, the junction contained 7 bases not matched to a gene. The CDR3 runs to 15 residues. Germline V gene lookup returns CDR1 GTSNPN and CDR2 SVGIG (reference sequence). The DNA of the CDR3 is TGTGCCTGGAGCCCAAGGGGGCAAGCTAACTATGGCTACACCTTC. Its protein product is CAWSPRGQANYGYTF.

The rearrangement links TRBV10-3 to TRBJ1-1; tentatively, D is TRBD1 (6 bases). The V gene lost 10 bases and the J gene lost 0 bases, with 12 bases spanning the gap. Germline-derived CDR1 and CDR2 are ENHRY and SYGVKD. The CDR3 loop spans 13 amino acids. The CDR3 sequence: CASTDSLNTEAFF. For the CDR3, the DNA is TGTGCCAGCACGGACAGCCTGAACACTGAAGCTTTCTTT.

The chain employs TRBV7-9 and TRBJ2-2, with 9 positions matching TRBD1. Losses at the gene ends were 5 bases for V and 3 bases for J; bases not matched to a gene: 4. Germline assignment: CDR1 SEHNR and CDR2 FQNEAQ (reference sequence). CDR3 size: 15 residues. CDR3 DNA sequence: TGTGCCAGCAGCCCTGGGGACAGGGACACCGGGGAGCTGTTTTTT. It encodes CASSPGDRDTGELFF.

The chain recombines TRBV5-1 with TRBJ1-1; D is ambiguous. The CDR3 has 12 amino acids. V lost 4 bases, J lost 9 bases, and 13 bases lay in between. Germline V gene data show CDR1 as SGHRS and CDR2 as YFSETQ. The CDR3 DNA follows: TGCGCCAGCAGCCTGGAAGGCCCCCAAGCTTTCTTT. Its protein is CASSLEGPQAFF.

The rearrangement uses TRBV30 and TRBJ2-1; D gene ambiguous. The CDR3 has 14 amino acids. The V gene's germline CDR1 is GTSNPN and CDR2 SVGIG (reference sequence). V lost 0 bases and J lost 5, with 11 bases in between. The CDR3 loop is CAWSVMAVHNEQFF. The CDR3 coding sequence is TGTGCCTGGAGTGTCATGGCGGTCCACAATGAGCAGTTCTTC.

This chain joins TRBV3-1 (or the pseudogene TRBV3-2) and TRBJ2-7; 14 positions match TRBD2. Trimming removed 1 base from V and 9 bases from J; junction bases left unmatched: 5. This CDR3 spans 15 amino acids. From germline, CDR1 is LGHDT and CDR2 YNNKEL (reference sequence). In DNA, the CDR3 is TGTGCCAGCAGCCAAGGACTGGGACTAGCGGGAGTGCAGTACTTC. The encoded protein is CASSQGLGLAGVQYF.

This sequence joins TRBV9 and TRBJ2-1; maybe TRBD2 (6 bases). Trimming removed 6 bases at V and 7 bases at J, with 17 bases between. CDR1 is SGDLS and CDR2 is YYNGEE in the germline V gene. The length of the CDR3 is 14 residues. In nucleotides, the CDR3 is TGTGCCAGCACCAATGGACGGAGGGAAAATGAGCAGTTCTTC. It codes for CASTNGRRENEQFF.

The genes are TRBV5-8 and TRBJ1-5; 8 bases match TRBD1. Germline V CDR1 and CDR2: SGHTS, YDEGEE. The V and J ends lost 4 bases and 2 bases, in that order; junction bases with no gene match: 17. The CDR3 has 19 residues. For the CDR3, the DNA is TGTGCCAGCAGCCTAGGGGTCGGACAGGGACTTATGGGCAATCAGCCCCAGCATTTT. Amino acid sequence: CASSLGVGQGLMGNQPQHF.

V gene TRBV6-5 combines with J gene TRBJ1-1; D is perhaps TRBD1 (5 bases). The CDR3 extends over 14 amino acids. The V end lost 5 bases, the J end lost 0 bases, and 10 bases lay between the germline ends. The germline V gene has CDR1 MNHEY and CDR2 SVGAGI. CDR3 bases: TGTGCCAGCAGTCGACAGACGATGAACACTGAAGCTTTCTTT. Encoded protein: CASSRQTMNTEAFF.

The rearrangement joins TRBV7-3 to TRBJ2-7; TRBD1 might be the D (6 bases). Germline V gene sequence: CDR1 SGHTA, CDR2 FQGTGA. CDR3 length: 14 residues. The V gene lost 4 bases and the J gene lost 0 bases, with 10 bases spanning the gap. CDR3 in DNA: TGTGCCAGCAGCTCCCGGGACAACTCCTACGAGCAGTACTTC. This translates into CASSSRDNSYEQYF.

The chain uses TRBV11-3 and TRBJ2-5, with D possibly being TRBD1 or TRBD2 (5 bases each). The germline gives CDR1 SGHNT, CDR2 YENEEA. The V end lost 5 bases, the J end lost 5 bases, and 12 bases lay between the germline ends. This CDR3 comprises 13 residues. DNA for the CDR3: TGTGCCAGCAGCAGAGGGGCCACGGAGACCCAGTACTTC. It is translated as CASSRGATETQYF.

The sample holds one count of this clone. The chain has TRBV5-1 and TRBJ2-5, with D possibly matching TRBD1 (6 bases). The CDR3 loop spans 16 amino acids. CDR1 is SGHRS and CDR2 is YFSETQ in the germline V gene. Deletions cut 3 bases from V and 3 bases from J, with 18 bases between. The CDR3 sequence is CASSSHSARGKETQYF. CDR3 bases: TGCGCCAGCAGCTCCCATTCAGCGAGGGGGAAAGAGACCCAGTACTTC. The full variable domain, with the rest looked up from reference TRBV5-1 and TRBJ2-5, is KAGVTQTPRYLIKTRGQQVTLSCSPISGHRSVSWYQQTPGQGLQFLFEYFSETQRNKGNFPGRFSGRQFSNSRSEMNVSTLELGDSALYLCASSSHSARGKETQYFGPGTRLLVL.

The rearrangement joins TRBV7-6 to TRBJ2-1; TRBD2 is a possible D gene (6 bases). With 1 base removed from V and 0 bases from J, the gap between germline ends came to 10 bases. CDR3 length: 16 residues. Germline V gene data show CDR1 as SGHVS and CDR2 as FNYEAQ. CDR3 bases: TGTGCCAGCAGCTTAGGCGGGATGAACTCCTACAATGAGCAGTTCTTC. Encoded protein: CASSLGGMNSYNEQFF. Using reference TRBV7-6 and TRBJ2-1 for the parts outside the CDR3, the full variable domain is GAGVSQSPRYKVTKRGQDVALRCDPISGHVSLYWYRQALGQGPEFLTYFNYEAQQDKSGLPNDRFSAERPEGSISTLTIQRTEQRDSAMYRCASSLGGMNSYNEQFFGPGTRLTVL.

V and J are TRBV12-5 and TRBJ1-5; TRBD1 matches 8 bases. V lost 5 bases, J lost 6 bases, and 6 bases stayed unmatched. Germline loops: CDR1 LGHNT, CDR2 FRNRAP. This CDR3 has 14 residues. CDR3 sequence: CASGPPQGAQPQHF. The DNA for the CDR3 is TGTGCTAGTGGTCCCCCCCAGGGGGCTCAGCCCCAGCATTTT.

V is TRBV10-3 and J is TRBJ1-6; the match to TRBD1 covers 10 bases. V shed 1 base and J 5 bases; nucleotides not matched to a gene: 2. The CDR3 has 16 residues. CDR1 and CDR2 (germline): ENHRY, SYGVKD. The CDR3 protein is CAISEWDRGNNSPLHF. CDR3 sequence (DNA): TGTGCCATCAGTGAGTGGGACAGGGGAAATAATTCACCCCTCCACTTT.

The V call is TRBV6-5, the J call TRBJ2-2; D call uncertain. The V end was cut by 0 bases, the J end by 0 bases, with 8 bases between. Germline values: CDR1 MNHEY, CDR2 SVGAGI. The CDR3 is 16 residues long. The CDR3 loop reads CASSYSGSSNTGELFF. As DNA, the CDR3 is TGTGCCAGCAGTTACTCGGGAAGCTCGAACACCGGGGAGCTGTTTTTT.

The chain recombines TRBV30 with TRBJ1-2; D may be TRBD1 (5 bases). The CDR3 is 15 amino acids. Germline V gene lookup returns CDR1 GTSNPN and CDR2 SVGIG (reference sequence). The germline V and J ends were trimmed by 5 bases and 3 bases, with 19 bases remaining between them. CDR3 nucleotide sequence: TGTGCCTGGTCCAGCGCAGGGTTTGGGGACTATGGCTACACCTTC. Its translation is CAWSSAGFGDYGYTF.

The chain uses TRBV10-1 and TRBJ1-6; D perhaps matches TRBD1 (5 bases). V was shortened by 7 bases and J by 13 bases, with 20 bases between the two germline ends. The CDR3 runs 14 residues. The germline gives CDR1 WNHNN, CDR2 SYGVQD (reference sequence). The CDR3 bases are TGCGCCAGCACCAAGGGGCAGGGTTTGTTCCCCCTCCACTTT. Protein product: CASTKGQGLFPLHF.

Here the CDR3 reads CASSLDQGPLTEAFF. CDR3 in DNA: TGTGCCAGCAGCTTGGACCAGGGGCCGCTGACTGAAGCTTTCTTT. The chain combines TRBV7-2 with TRBJ1-1; maybe TRBD1 (6 bases). Germline V gives CDR1 SGHTA, CDR2 FQGNSA. V dropped 3 bases and J dropped 5 bases, with 16 bases sitting between them. CDR3 size: 15 residues.

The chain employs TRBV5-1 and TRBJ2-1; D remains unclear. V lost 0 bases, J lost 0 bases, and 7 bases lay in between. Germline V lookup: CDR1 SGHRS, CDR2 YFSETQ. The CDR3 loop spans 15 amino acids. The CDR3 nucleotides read TGCGCCAGCAGCTTGGAGGCGAGCTCCTACAATGAGCAGTTCTTC. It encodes CASSLEASSYNEQFF. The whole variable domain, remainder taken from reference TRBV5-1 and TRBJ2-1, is KAGVTQTPRYLIKTRGQQVTLSCSPISGHRSVSWYQQTPGQGLQFLFEYFSETQRNKGNFPGRFSGRQFSNSRSEMNVSTLELGDSALYLCASSLEASSYNEQFFGPGTRLTVL.

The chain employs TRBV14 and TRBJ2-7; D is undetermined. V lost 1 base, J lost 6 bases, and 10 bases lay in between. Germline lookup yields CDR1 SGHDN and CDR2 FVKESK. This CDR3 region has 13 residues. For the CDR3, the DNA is TGTGCCAGCAGCCAAGCGCTAGGCGGCGAGCAGTACTTC. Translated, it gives CASSQALGGEQYF. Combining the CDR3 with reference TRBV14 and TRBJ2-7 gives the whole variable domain EAGVTQFPSHSVIEKGQTVTLRCDPISGHDNLYWYRRVMGKEIKFLLHFVKESKQDESGMPNNRFLAERTGGTYSTLKVQPAELEDSGVYFCASSQALGGEQYFGPGTRLTVT.